This T cell receptor (beta chain) derives from a study of PD-L1 blockade in urothelial cancer (dated by TCRdb to about 2017). Broadly, across the study: Every patient began therapy in about 2014 and was given atezolizumab 1,200 mg intravenously every 3 weeks. About 85% of the roughly 30 patients were males with bladder-origin urothelial cancer, and about 60% of the 29 reported a prior smoking history. Patients had an ECOG performance status of 0 or 1 and had received between 0 and 3 prior chemotherapy regimens. Blood samples were analyzed at two time points: 3 weeks after treatment start (second dose) and 6 weeks after treatment start. Blood samples gave median yields of about 140,000 T cells and 82,636 unique TCRs, along with a median clonality of about 0.084. The study, an exploratory multi-omic analysis, examined somatic, immune and clinical correlates of response to PD-L1 blockade with atezolizumab in urothelial cancer. Pretreatment tumor samples, along with matched peripheral blood collected serially before and after atezolizumab treatment, underwent TCR sequencing. Durable clinical benefit was defined as progression-free survival longer than 6 months, and TCR features were also tested against progression-free and overall survival. Whole exome sequencing and RNA sequencing of pretreatment tumors were performed alongside TCR sequencing in the same patients. Several patients achieved durable clinical benefit and around 19 did not. Twenty-nine patients had pretreatment blood TCR-seq, about 24 had at least one posttreatment blood collection, and about 24 had tumor TCR-seq.

Synthetic TCR analog templates were spiked into each PCR so that absolute template abundance could be estimated from read counts. The immunoSEQ assay used bias-controlled V and J gene primers to amplify TCRbeta CDR3 regions from genomic DNA. Rearranged TCRbeta segments were sequenced at approximately 20X coverage. Per the original workflow: Sequencing errors were corrected by clustering, and CDR3s were annotated against IMGT so that V, D and J genes could be assigned. Out-of-frame and stop-codon sequences were excluded, and only productive TCRbeta rearrangements were used in downstream analyses. Clonality was computed as one minus Shannon entropy normalized by the log of the number of unique productive sequences. Fisher's exact test with Benjamini-Hochberg correction, using a cutoff of adjusted p below 0.01, was how clones that differed between time points or between blood and tumor were identified. Sourced from immuneACCESS, this table was stored by TCRdb with only in-frame sequences that have V and J called. A share of the clones is absent; for the studies checked, an unresolved V gene accounts for under half, and the remainder has no known explanation. V and J calls and clone size are given by that table; D and trimming were obtained from the DNA. The sample table holds 80,000 to 100,000 clones, of which 82% were seen once. The top ten hold over 7.5% of the sample.

Note on this clone: Its binding antigen is unknown. No per-base quality is available; no much larger clone lies one base away. Other DNA sequences of this sample code for an identical CDR3.

Findings and caveats that apply to the study as a whole: Because the sample size was small (n ≈ 31) and many of the analyses were exploratory, the results are meant to be hypothesis-generating. Patients with durable benefit showed greater expansion of tumor-associated TCR clones in peripheral blood 3 weeks after starting treatment (n of about 21, p = 0.022). A pretreatment peripheral blood TCR clonality below the median was linked to improved progression-free and overall survival.

A total of 25 to 30 patients with locally advanced or metastatic urothelial carcinoma, treated at Memorial Sloan Kettering on a trial protocol, made up the cohort. Peripheral blood mononuclear cells were collected from each patient pretreatment and during treatment, giving between 1 and 8 total time points per patient. The Qiagen DNeasy Blood extraction kit was used to purify genomic DNA from total PBMCs and tumor samples. Collected pretreatment and during treatment, PBMCs were isolated and stored as previously described. CDR1 and CDR2, looked up from the germline V gene (reference sequence), are SGHNT and YYREEE. Trimming costs V 4 bases and J 0 bases, and their ends lie 13 bases apart. Taken from cysteine to phenylalanine, the CDR3 has 15 residues. Left in the record is the CDR3 DNA by itself, 45 bases read in frame from the first base.

The origin of this receptor is a man between 70 and 80 years old with urothelial cancer. The rearranged segments are TRBV5-4 and TRBJ1-1; TRBD1 is perhaps the D gene, given 5 matching bases. The sequencing here drew on PBMCs, taken around atezolizumab (anti-PD-L1) treatment. The CDR3 sequence is CASSLDTGMNTEAFF. In nucleotide form, the sequence is TGTGCCAGCAGCCTAGATACAGGCATGAACACTGAAGCTTTCTTT.